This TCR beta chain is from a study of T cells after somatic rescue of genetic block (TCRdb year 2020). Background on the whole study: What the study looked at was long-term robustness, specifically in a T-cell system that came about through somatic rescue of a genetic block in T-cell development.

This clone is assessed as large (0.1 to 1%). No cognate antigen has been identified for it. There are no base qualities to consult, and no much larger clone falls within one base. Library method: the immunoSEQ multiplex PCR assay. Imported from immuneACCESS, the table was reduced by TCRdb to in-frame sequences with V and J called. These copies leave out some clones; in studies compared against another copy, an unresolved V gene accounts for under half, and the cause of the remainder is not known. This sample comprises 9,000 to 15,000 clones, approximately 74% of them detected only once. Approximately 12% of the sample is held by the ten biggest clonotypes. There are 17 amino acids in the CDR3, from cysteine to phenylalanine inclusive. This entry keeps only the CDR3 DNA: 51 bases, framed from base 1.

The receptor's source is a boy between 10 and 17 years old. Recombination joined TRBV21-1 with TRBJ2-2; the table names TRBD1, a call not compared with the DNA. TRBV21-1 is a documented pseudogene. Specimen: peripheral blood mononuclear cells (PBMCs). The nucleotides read TGTGCCAGCAGCGGTCCAAAGGGACAGGCGAACACCGGGGAGCTGTTTTTT. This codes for CASSGPKGQANTGELFF.